The 27 T cell receptor beta chains below all came from one sample that was sequenced in a study of shared clonotypes between healthy human individuals. TCRdb's table, derived via immunoSEQ multiplex PCR, lists solely in-frame clones and lacks some. The top ten hold more than 10% of the sample, which has about 460,000 clones, 70% to 80% seen once. Sequencing used PBMCs. These TCRs come from a woman between 35 and 50 years old in good health. Some clones in this sample may be carry-over from other donors' samples.

This clone was seen a few times. The chain employs TRBV4-3 and TRBJ2-1; no clear D gene. The V gene lost 0 bases and the J gene lost 6 bases, with 15 bases spanning the gap. The CDR3 totals 16 residues. The germline V gene has CDR1 LGHNA and CDR2 YSLEER. DNA of the CDR3: TGCGCCAGCAGCCAAGATCCAGGCCAACCCTCCAATGAGCAGTTCTTC. Its translation: CASSQDPGQPSNEQFF.

V is TRBV7-8 and J is TRBJ1-1; unclear D gene. Germline lookup yields CDR1 SGHVS and CDR2 FQNEAQ. V was clipped by 6 bases and J by 1 base, with 15 bases between them. CDR3 size: 15 residues. The CDR3 DNA follows: TGTGCCAGCAGTTTCCCGGGCCCACCGAACACTGAAGCTTTCTTT. This translates into CASSFPGPPNTEAFF.

The V call is TRBV28, the J call TRBJ1-3; 11 positions match TRBD1. The CDR3 is 15 residues long. After removal of 2 bases from V and 8 bases from J, the junction contained 5 bases not matched to a gene. The germline V gene has CDR1 MDHEN and CDR2 SYDVKM. CDR3 amino acids: CASSLRGDRGYTIYF. CDR3 nucleotides: TGTGCCAGCAGTTTACGAGGGGACAGGGGGTACACCATATATTTT.

In the case of this clone: A far larger clone differs by one base, so this is likely a read error. Within the sample, other DNA sequences also encode this same CDR3. The V gene is TRBV4-1, the J gene TRBJ1-1; D is possibly TRBD1 (6 bases). Germline CDR1 MGHRA, CDR2 YSYEKL. V lost 1 base and J lost 2, with 14 bases in between. The CDR3 contains 16 residues. In DNA form, the CDR3 reads TGCGCCAGCAGCCAAGGGGACACTCACACCAACACTGAAGCTTTCTTT. It translates to CASSQGDTHTNTEAFF.

The chain carries TRBV19 and TRBJ2-5; 10 nucleotides align to TRBD1. The CDR3 extends over 14 amino acids. Germline V lookup: CDR1 LNHDA, CDR2 SQIVND (reference sequence). J was trimmed by 5 bases and V by 5 bases; bases with no gene match: 5. The DNA of the CDR3 is TGTGCCAGTAGTGGGACAGGGGCGTGGGAGACCCAGTACTTC. Translated, it gives CASSGTGAWETQYF. The full variable domain, rest sourced from reference TRBV19 and TRBJ2-5, is DGGITQSPKYLFRKEGQNVTLSCEQNLNHDAMYWYRQDPGQGLRLIYYSQIVNDFQKGDIAEGYSVSREKKESFPLTVTSAQKNPTAFYLCASSGTGAWETQYFGPGTRLLVL.

The rearrangement links TRBV30 to TRBJ2-5; 9 bases agree with TRBD1. In germline, CDR1 is GTSNPN, CDR2 SVGIG (reference sequence). V lost 3 bases to trimming and J lost 3 bases; unmatched junction nucleotides: 8. The CDR3 is 15 amino acids. The chain's CDR3 is CAWRAKGQGKETQYF. The CDR3 nucleotides read TGTGCCTGGAGGGCCAAGGGACAGGGTAAAGAGACCCAGTACTTC.

V gene TRBV5-1 combines with J gene TRBJ2-1, with a weak D call TRBD2 (6 bases). The CDR3 has 15 residues. Germline lookup yields CDR1 SGHRS and CDR2 YFSETQ. Trimming took 0 bases from V and 6 from J, leaving 13 bases between them. This CDR3 is CASSLVPGESNEQFF. The CDR3 DNA is TGCGCCAGCAGCTTGGTGCCGGGAGAGTCCAATGAGCAGTTCTTC.

By share of the sample, this clone is medium-sized. Other DNA sequences from this sample encode an identical CDR3 as well. The chain recombines TRBV30 with TRBJ1-1; no clear D. The V end lost 2 bases, the J end lost 9 bases, and 13 bases lay between the germline ends. In germline, CDR1 is GTSNPN, CDR2 SVGIG (reference sequence). CDR3 length equals 12 residues. The CDR3 DNA follows: TGTGCCTGGAGTCTCCCTGTGTCGAAAGCTTTCTTT. This encodes CAWSLPVSKAFF.

This clone was seen many times. The gene calls are TRBV5-4 and TRBJ2-1, with 7 bases that match TRBD2. CDR3 length: 15 amino acids. With 2 bases clipped from V and 7 bases from J, the junction kept 9 bases outside the gene matches. Germline V gene data show CDR1 as SGHNT and CDR2 as YYREEE (reference sequence). The CDR3 DNA sequence: TGTGCCAGCAGCTTAAAAAACGAGGGAGGGAATGAGCAGTTCTTC. It translates to CASSLKNEGGNEQFF.

With regard to this clone: A far larger clone differs by one base, so this is likely a read error. The CDR3 sequence is CASSLVAGGDRDYGYTF. In DNA, the CDR3 is TGTGCCAGCAGCTTGGTGGCAGGGGGCGATAGGGACTATGGCTACACCTTC. V usage is TRBV5-6 and J usage is TRBJ1-2; 8 nucleotides line up with TRBD1. Unmatched junction bases numbered 10, after V lost 0 bases and J lost 3 bases. The CDR3 spans 17 residues. The germline gives CDR1 SGHDT, CDR2 YYEEEE.

The chain joins TRBV9 to TRBJ1-5, with 8 bases that match TRBD1. The junction had 5 bases not matched to a gene; V was cut back by 3 bases and J by 6 bases. Germline V gene data show CDR1 as SGDLS and CDR2 as YYNGEE. CDR3 length: 14 amino acids. This CDR3 is CASSAQGAGQPQHF. In DNA form, the CDR3 reads TGTGCCAGCAGCGCCCAGGGGGCGGGTCAGCCCCAGCATTTT.

J is TRBJ1-5 and V is TRBV7-3; D gene unclear. CDR1 SGHTA and CDR2 FQGTGA come from the germline V gene. The CDR3 spans 13 residues. Trimming shortened V by 5 bases and J by 4 bases, and 9 bases separated the two germline ends. CDR3 in amino acids: CASSPDANQPQHF. CDR3 in DNA: TGTGCCAGCAGCCCGGACGCGAATCAGCCCCAGCATTTT.

This clone was counted between two and nine times. The rearrangement joins TRBV30 to TRBJ1-2; 8 bases fit TRBD1. CDR1 and CDR2 (germline): GTSNPN, SVGIG (reference sequence). The length of the CDR3 is 12 residues. With 8 bases clipped from V and 2 bases from J, the junction kept 4 bases outside the gene matches. The CDR3 reads CAGGTGNYGYTF. CDR3 in DNA: TGTGCCGGAGGGACAGGCAACTATGGCTACACCTTC. The full variable domain, rest sourced from reference TRBV30 and TRBJ1-2, is SQTIHQWPATLVQPVGSPLSLECTVEGTSNPNLYWYRQAAGRGLQLLFYSVGIGQISSEVPQNLSASRPQDRQFILSSKKLLLSDSGFYLCAGGTGNYGYTFGSGTRLTVV.

The chain uses TRBV5-4 and TRBJ2-1, with 11 bases identical to TRBD2. The CDR3 spans 17 residues. Germline loops: CDR1 SGHNT, CDR2 YYREEE (reference sequence). The J segment lost 6 bases and the V segment lost 0 bases, leaving 8 bases of the junction unmatched. This CDR3 reads CASSLGTGTSGVNEQFF. CDR3 DNA sequence: TGTGCCAGCAGCTTGGGGACCGGGACTAGCGGCGTCAATGAGCAGTTCTTC.

This clone came up once. One base separates it from a far larger clone, so it is likely a read error. Other DNA sequences in this specimen translate into the identical CDR3. V is TRBV29-1 and J is TRBJ1-2, with D possibly matching TRBD1 (6 bases). CDR3 length: 12 residues. Germline V gene sequence: CDR1 SQVTM, CDR2 ANQGSEA. Trimming removed 6 bases at V and 7 bases at J, with 15 bases between. In DNA, the CDR3 is TGCAGCGTCGGGGGGCAGGGTAGTGGCTACACCTTC. Translating it yields CSVGGQGSGYTF.

This clone is a singleton in its sample. The chain employs TRBV5-4 and TRBJ2-2; D gene unclear. Looked up from germline, CDR1 is SGHNT and CDR2 is YYREEE (reference sequence). This CDR3 is 15 amino acids long. V dropped 1 base and J dropped 0 bases, with 7 bases sitting between them. In DNA, the CDR3 is TGTGCCAGCAGCTTGCCGGCCACGAACACCGGGGAGCTGTTTTTT. The encoded protein is CASSLPATNTGELFF.

Concerning this clone itself: Other nucleotide sequences in the sample specify the same CDR3. J is TRBJ1-3 and V is TRBV9; D possibly corresponds to TRBD1 (5 bases). The CDR3 spans 14 residues. Germline V gene sequence: CDR1 SGDLS, CDR2 YYNGEE. Trimming took off 0 bases at V and 2 bases at J, with 6 bases between the two ends. The CDR3 region is CASSVGGAGNTIYF. The CDR3 bases are TGTGCCAGCAGCGTAGGAGGGGCTGGAAACACCATATATTTT.

The chain couples TRBV7-2 to TRBJ1-4, with D possibly matching TRBD1 (5 bases). Trimming cost V 2 bases and J 8 bases, with 9 bases left between them. CDR3 length: 13 residues. Germline values: CDR1 SGHTA, CDR2 FQGNSA. The CDR3 region has the DNA TGTGCCAGCAGCTTATCAGGGCGAGAAAAACTGTTTTTT. Protein product: CASSLSGREKLFF.

The rearrangement joins TRBV7-8 to TRBJ2-5; 10 bases agree with TRBD2. The germline V gene encodes CDR1 SGHVS and CDR2 FQNEAQ. Trimming at V came to 4 bases and at J to 4 bases, leaving 0 bases not matched to a gene. This CDR3 spans 13 amino acids. The CDR3 region is CASSSSGRETQYF. CDR3 DNA: TGTGCCAGCAGCTCTAGCGGGAGAGAGACCCAGTACTTC.

As regards this clone: It differs at one base from a far larger clone, so likely a read error. This chain links TRBV27 with TRBJ1-6; D unresolved. This CDR3 region has 14 residues. Germline V gives CDR1 MNHEY, CDR2 SMNVEV (reference sequence). V gave up 4 bases and J gave up 9 bases, with 13 bases separating them. As DNA, the CDR3 is TGTGCCAGCAGTTATAGGCAGCGCAGTTCACCCCTCCACTTT. Its protein is CASSYRQRSSPLHF.

As for this clone: The likely explanation is a read error, given a far larger clone one base away. CDR3 nucleotides: TGTGCCAGCAGTGTGGATGGACAGGGCTATGGCTACACCTTC. Its protein is CASSVDGQGYGYTF. The chain combines TRBV6-4 with TRBJ1-2, with 8 bases identical to TRBD1. After removal of 4 bases from V and 4 bases from J, the junction contained 5 bases not matched to a gene. Per germline, CDR1 MRHNA and CDR2 SNTAGT. There are 14 residues in the CDR3.

Remarks on this clone: Its ends do not fully match the called genes, so a read error is possible. The CDR3 sequence: CASSFLAVETQYF. CDR3 sequence (DNA): TGTGCCAGCAGCTTTCTAGCGGTAGAGACCCAATACTTC. The rearrangement links TRBV7-9 to TRBJ2-5; 7 nucleotides match TRBD2. From germline, CDR1 is SEHNR and CDR2 FQNEAQ (reference sequence). This CDR3 is built from 13 residues.

This clone was seen only a few times. Other DNA sequences in this sample translate to the same CDR3. The J gene is TRBJ2-5, the V gene TRBV2; 16 bases match TRBD2. The better agreement between TRBJ2-7 and the DNA end casts doubt on the J call. The CDR3 runs 19 residues. CDR1 is SNHLY and CDR2 is FYNNEI in the germline V gene. The CDR3 DNA reads TGTGCCAGCACTCGGGGGACTAGCGGGAGGGCCGTCTCCGAGGCCGAGCAGTACTTC. It specifies CASTRGTSGRAVSEAEQYF.

A word on this clone: Different DNA sequences within this sample yield the same CDR3. The chain is built from TRBV9 and TRBJ2-2; 14 bases line up with TRBD2. The CDR3 runs to 16 residues. Unmatched junction bases numbered 2, after V lost 2 bases and J lost 5 bases. The germline gives CDR1 SGDLS, CDR2 YYNGEE. Here the CDR3 reads CASSVGTSGSTGELFF. The DNA of the CDR3 is TGTGCCAGCAGCGTGGGGACTAGCGGGAGTACCGGGGAGCTGTTTTTT.

This chain joins TRBV5-1 and TRBJ2-3; D is undetermined. The germline V and J ends were trimmed by 0 bases and 5 bases, with 10 bases remaining between them. Germline V lookup: CDR1 SGHRS, CDR2 YFSETQ. The CDR3 sequence is 14 residues long. The CDR3 is CASSLARAVDTQYF. In nucleotides, the CDR3 is TGCGCCAGCAGCTTGGCACGGGCGGTAGATACGCAGTATTTT.

About this clone itself: At one end, the junction sequence differs from germline, possibly due to a read error. The chain carries TRBV19 and TRBJ1-1; D might be TRBD1 (5 bases). This CDR3 comprises 13 residues. Germline V lookup: CDR1 LNHDA, CDR2 SQIVND (reference sequence). Written as DNA, the CDR3 is TGTGCCAGTAGTACCACCTTCGCGACAGCTTTAAAATTT. The encoded protein is CASSTTFATALKF.

This clone was detected a few times. This chain joins TRBV7-8 and TRBJ1-1; a weak D match, TRBD1 (6 bases). CDR1 is SGHVS and CDR2 is FQNEAQ in the germline V gene. V lost 3 bases and J lost 11, with 16 bases in between. The CDR3 runs 13 residues. In nucleotides, the CDR3 is TGTGCCAGCAGCTTGCCCGGACAGTCGCAGGCTTTCTTT. Amino acids: CASSLPGQSQAFF.